Below are 3 T cell receptor beta chains sequenced from a single sample in a study of Ad26.COV2.S vaccination and SARS-CoV-2 variants. Treatment given: some 19 received Ad26.COV2.S at low or high dose, single or two shots; about 5 received placebo; per-sample allocation not given. Sampling was done on day 63 after the first vaccine or placebo injection. Sequenced by immunoSEQ multiplex PCR; TCRdb stores in-frame clones only, minus some. This table has about 350,000 clones, around 89% appearing once. The material was peripheral blood, obtained in a trial of Ad26.COV2.S vaccine versus placebo. Receptor source: a person aged 18 to 59 who received the Ad26.COV2.S COVID-19 vaccine or a placebo.

J is TRBJ1-2 and V is TRBV28, with no clear D. CDR3 length: 12 residues. Germline V lookup: CDR1 MDHEN, CDR2 SYDVKM. Trimming took 4 bases from V and 5 from J, leaving 8 bases between them. CDR3 region: CASSSIGYGYTF. As DNA, the CDR3 is TGTGCCAGCAGTTCCATTGGATATGGCTACACCTTC.

J is TRBJ2-3 and V is TRBV30; 11 positions match TRBD2. The germline V gene has CDR1 GTSNPN and CDR2 SVGIG (reference sequence). The CDR3 loop spans 15 amino acids. V dropped 3 bases and J dropped 9; count of bases not matched to a gene: 11. CDR3 nucleotide sequence: TGTGCCTGGAGGAAAACTAGCGGGAGCCTTGGCACGCAGTATTTT. This sequence encodes CAWRKTSGSLGTQYF.

V usage is TRBV6-5 and J usage is TRBJ1-1, with 9 nucleotides matching TRBD1. This CDR3 has 13 residues. CDR1 and CDR2 from the germline V gene are MNHEY and SVGAGI. Trimming took 0 bases from V and 10 from J; bases not matched to a gene: 3. The CDR3, as DNA: TGTGCCAGCAGTTACTCGACAGGGGGGGGAGCTTTCTTT. The encoded protein is CASSYSTGGGAFF.